These 23 T cell receptor beta chains share one sample of origin, sequenced in a study of T cell responses to AZD1222 COVID-19 vaccine (dated by TCRdb to the early 2020s). Libraries were built with the immunoSEQ multiplex PCR assay. TCRdb obtained this table from immuneACCESS and retained in-frame rearrangements with V and J assigned. These tables miss some clones; where compared with another copy, unresolved V genes account for less than half of the shortfall, and the remainder is unexplained. For this sample there are approximately 110,000 clones; around 92% appear just once. 4.2% of the sample is taken by the ten largest. The time point label of this sample denotes: baseline before first vaccination. The material was peripheral blood, obtained on day 0 of AZD1222 vaccination. Receptors originate from an adult in good health.

This chain uses TRBV27 with TRBJ1-1; 7 bases match TRBD1. Looked up from germline, CDR1 is MNHEY and CDR2 is SMNVEV (reference sequence). The J segment lost 1 base and the V segment lost 3 bases, leaving 2 bases of the junction unmatched. The CDR3 is 14 amino acids. This CDR3 is CASSFTGENTEAFF. The CDR3 coding sequence is TGTGCCAGCAGTTTCACAGGGGAGAACACTGAAGCTTTCTTT.

The chain combines TRBV6-5 with TRBJ1-5; maybe TRBD1 (6 bases). In germline, CDR1 is MNHEY, CDR2 SVGAGI. This CDR3 region has 14 residues. Trimming shortened V by 6 bases and J by 7 bases, and 16 bases separated the two germline ends. This chain's CDR3 is CASRQNRDRQPQHF. In nucleotides, the CDR3 is TGTGCCAGCAGACAGAACAGGGATCGGCAGCCCCAGCATTTT.

The genes are TRBV10-1 and TRBJ2-5; D possibly corresponds to TRBD1 (6 bases). Trimming took off 4 bases at V and 2 bases at J, with 11 bases between the two ends. CDR3 length: 14 amino acids. CDR1 and CDR2 (germline): WNHNN, SYGVQD (reference sequence). The CDR3 DNA is TGCGCCAGCAGTGTTGGGACACAGCAAGAGACCCAGTACTTC. Translation: CASSVGTQQETQYF.

This chain joins TRBV12-3 or TRBV12-4 and TRBJ1-2; no clear D gene. The CDR3 length is 9 residues. The ends were cut back, 5 bases at V and 10 bases at J, with 5 bases in the middle. CDR3 coding DNA: TGTGCCAGCAGTCCCCCCTACACCTTC. Translated: CASSPPYTF.

The chain uses TRBV11-1 and TRBJ2-1; D remains unclear. The germline CDR1 and CDR2 sequences are SGHAT and FQDESV (reference sequence). This CDR3 is built from 14 residues. V shed 2 bases and J shed 1 base, with 6 bases lying between them. CDR3 DNA: TGTGCCAGCAGCTTACGTGTTTCCTACAATGAGCAGTTCTTC. This codes for CASSLRVSYNEQFF.

The rearrangement links TRBV19 to TRBJ1-5, with a tentative D call TRBD1 (6 bases). The CDR3 is 14 residues long. Per germline, CDR1 LNHDA and CDR2 SQIVND (reference sequence). Trimming took off 5 bases at V and 5 bases at J, with 13 bases between the two ends. CDR3 loop: CASSQSDSYQPQHF. CDR3 in DNA: TGTGCCAGTAGTCAGTCGGACAGTTATCAGCCCCAGCATTTT.

The chain is built from TRBV7-2 and TRBJ1-2; D perhaps matches TRBD1 (5 bases). Germline V gives CDR1 SGHTA, CDR2 FQGNSA. The CDR3 sequence is 16 residues long. V was shortened by 5 bases and J by 0 bases, with 16 bases between the two germline ends. Here the CDR3 DNA reads TGTGCCAGCAGCCGCGGTGGGTGGGGGGCTAACTATGGCTACACCTTC. Translated: CASSRGGWGANYGYTF.

V and J are TRBV18 and TRBJ2-7; possibly TRBD1 for D (6 bases). CDR1 and CDR2 from the germline V gene are KGHSH and LQKENI. This CDR3 spans 12 amino acids. V dropped 5 bases and J dropped 6 bases, with 11 bases sitting between them. CDR3 amino acids: CASSMGQTEQYF. For the CDR3, the DNA is TGTGCCAGCTCAATGGGACAAACCGAGCAGTACTTC. Together with reference TRBV18 and TRBJ2-7, the CDR3 gives the full variable domain: NAGVMQNPRHLVRRRGQEARLRCSPMKGHSHVYWYRQLPEEGLKFMVYLQKENIIDESGMPKERFSAEFPKEGPSILRIQQVVRGDSAAYFCASSMGQTEQYFGPGTRLTVT.

This clone has a handful of counts. The V call is TRBV3-1 (or the pseudogene TRBV3-2), the J call TRBJ1-2, with D possibly being TRBD1 (6 bases). Germline V gives CDR1 LGHDT, CDR2 YNNKEL (reference sequence). V was trimmed by 4 bases and J by 4 bases, leaving 13 bases between them. The CDR3 loop spans 14 amino acids. The CDR3 nucleotides read TGTGCCAGCAGCCCGGACAGTGGGGGCTATGGCTACACCTTC. This sequence encodes CASSPDSGGYGYTF.

The J gene is TRBJ2-3, the V gene TRBV6-4, with D possibly matching TRBD2 (5 bases). The CDR3 extends over 14 amino acids. Germline V lookup: CDR1 MRHNA, CDR2 SNTAGT. With 0 bases removed from V and 2 bases from J, the gap between germline ends came to 6 bases. The CDR3 sequence: CASSDSEDTDTQYF. CDR3 DNA: TGTGCCAGCAGTGACTCGGAGGACACAGATACGCAGTATTTT.

The chain links TRBV5-1 to TRBJ2-1; D not resolved. This CDR3 is built from 15 residues. The germline CDR1 and CDR2 sequences are SGHRS and YFSETQ. The ends were cut back, 1 base at V and 1 base at J, with 9 bases in the middle. The CDR3 nucleotides are TGCGCCAGCAGCTTGCTCTTGGGGTCCTACAATGAGCAGTTCTTC. It codes for CASSLLLGSYNEQFF.

The V and J genes are TRBV7-9 and TRBJ1-1; D remains unclear. This CDR3 is 15 amino acids long. CDR1 and CDR2 from the germline V gene are SEHNR and FQNEAQ (reference sequence). The V end lost 5 bases, the J end lost 3 bases, and 16 bases lay between the germline ends. The CDR3 sequence: CASSLNTGGDTEAFF. CDR3 DNA: TGTGCCAGCAGCCTGAACACCGGAGGTGACACTGAAGCTTTCTTT. The entire variable domain, with the rest obtained from reference TRBV7-9 and TRBJ1-1, is as follows: DTGVSQNPRHKITKRGQNVTFRCDPISEHNRLYWYRQTLGQGPEFLTYFQNEAQLEKSRLLSDRFSAERPKGSFSTLEIQRTEQGDSAMYLCASSLNTGGDTEAFFGQGTRLTVV.

This chain links TRBV28 with TRBJ2-3; unclear D gene. V was cut by 5 bases and J by 2 bases, with 8 bases left in between. This CDR3 spans 13 amino acids. CDR1 and CDR2 (germline): MDHEN, SYDVKM. CDR3 in amino acids: CASSKASTDTQYF. CDR3 bases: TGTGCCAGCAGTAAAGCGTCCACAGATACGCAGTATTTT.

This chain uses TRBV10-1 with TRBJ2-4; D unresolved. V lost 7 bases, J lost 2 bases, and 15 bases lay in between. This CDR3 spans 15 amino acids. The germline V gene has CDR1 WNHNN and CDR2 SYGVQD (reference sequence). As DNA, the CDR3 is TGCGCCAGCACAGGCAGTTATAATTCCAAAAACATTCAGTACTTC. It translates to CASTGSYNSKNIQYF.

This clone was detected only a few times. The rearrangement uses TRBV20-1 and TRBJ2-7; tentatively, D is TRBD2 (5 bases). Trimming pared 3 bases from V and 0 bases from J, leaving 12 bases between. There are 14 residues in the CDR3. Germline loops: CDR1 DFQATT, CDR2 SNEGSKA (reference sequence). CDR3 nucleotides: TGCAGTGCTAGTAGGTGGAGGAGCTCCTACGAGCAGTACTTC. Protein product: CSASRWRSSYEQYF.

The rearrangement uses TRBV11-2 and TRBJ2-2, with 7 bases matching TRBD2. CDR3 length: 16 amino acids. V dropped 2 bases and J dropped 4; count of bases not matched to a gene: 7. The germline V gene has CDR1 SGHAT and CDR2 FQNNGV. The CDR3 sequence: CASSLQSGKITGELFF. CDR3 coding DNA: TGTGCCAGCAGCTTACAGAGCGGGAAAATCACCGGGGAGCTGTTTTTT.

The chain is built from TRBV10-3 and TRBJ1-1; 7 bases map to TRBD1. There are 15 residues in the CDR3. In germline, CDR1 is ENHRY, CDR2 SYGVKD. V lost 4 bases, J lost 0 bases, and 5 bases stayed unmatched. The DNA of the CDR3 is TGTGCCATCAGTGCCCTGGGACAGCTGAACACTGAAGCTTTCTTT. The encoded protein is CAISALGQLNTEAFF.

The chain joins TRBV5-1 to TRBJ2-7; D possibly matches TRBD1 or TRBD2 (5 bases each). V dropped 0 bases and J dropped 2 bases, with 12 bases sitting between them. Per the germline V gene, CDR1 is SGHRS and CDR2 is YFSETQ. This CDR3 comprises 15 residues. The CDR3 DNA follows: TGCGCCAGCAGCTTGGCCGGGACGGAGGCCTACGAGCAGTACTTC. Amino acids: CASSLAGTEAYEQYF.

This clone was seen a few times. V is TRBV5-1 and J is TRBJ2-3, with a weak D call TRBD2 (5 bases). There are 16 residues in the CDR3. CDR1 and CDR2 (germline): SGHRS, YFSETQ. Deletions cut 0 bases from V and 4 bases from J, with 15 bases between. The CDR3 sequence: CASSLGASGPADTQYF. The DNA for the CDR3 is TGCGCCAGCAGCTTGGGGGCCAGCGGACCTGCAGATACGCAGTATTTT.

V and J are TRBV5-4 and TRBJ2-1; TRBD2 agrees at 14 bases. Germline V gene sequence: CDR1 SGHNT, CDR2 YYREEE (reference sequence). This CDR3 has 16 amino acids. V was clipped by 4 bases and J by 7 bases; unmatched bases: 7. The CDR3 spells CASSLGLAGDANEQFF. In nucleotides, the CDR3 is TGTGCCAGCAGCCTGGGACTAGCGGGGGACGCGAATGAGCAGTTCTTC.

The J gene is TRBJ1-6, the V gene TRBV2; D is undetermined. V lost 5 bases and J lost 9, with 5 bases in between. The germline CDR1 and CDR2 sequences are SNHLY and FYNNEI. This CDR3 is built from 11 residues. DNA of the CDR3: TGTGCCAGCAGTCATATTTCACCCCTCCACTTT. As protein: CASSHISPLHF.

The chain is built from TRBV5-1 and TRBJ2-5; either TRBD1 or TRBD2 may fit D (7 bases each). Trimming shortened V by 5 bases and J by 5 bases, and 16 bases separated the two germline ends. The CDR3 runs 14 residues. Germline V lookup: CDR1 SGHRS, CDR2 YFSETQ. The CDR3 nucleotides are TGCGCCAGCAGGGAGACAGGGCGGGAGGAGACCCAGTACTTC. It yields the protein CASRETGREETQYF.

This rearrangement joins TRBV12-5 to TRBJ2-3, with D tentatively TRBD1 (6 bases). Germline CDR1 is LGHNT and CDR2 is FRNRAP. The length of the CDR3 is 18 residues. V lost 0 bases and J lost 2, with 18 bases in between. CDR3 in DNA: TGTGCTAGTGGTTTGGTAGTGGATGGACAGCCTTACACAGATACGCAGTATTTT. Amino acid sequence: CASGLVVDGQPYTDTQYF.